This T cell receptor (beta chain) was obtained from a study of technical replicates of blood from a handful of donors (dated by TCRdb to between 2016 and 2019). The receptor library was made with the immunoSEQ multiplex PCR assay. TCRdb holds this immuneACCESS table with in-frame rearrangements only. Some clones are missing; in checked studies, unresolved V genes explain under half, and the rest has no known cause. The sample table lists 85,000 to 95,000 clones, about 95% of them with a count of one. Of the sample, roughly 0.39% is held by the ten largest clones. On this clone itself: Its antigen specificity is not known. No clone much larger than this one lies a single base away; base qualities are absent.

The germline V gene (reference sequence) provides CDR1 LNHDA and CDR2 SQIVND. Between the V and J ends, shortened by 3 bases and 4 bases respectively, the junction contains 15 bases. The CDR3 measures 15 amino acids from cysteine to phenylalanine. The CDR3 DNA has 45 bases and is translated from base 1. The rearranged segments are TRBV19 and TRBJ1-1; no confident D gene assignment can be made. The origin of this receptor is a human donor in good health. Sequencing used T cells isolated from PBMCs. The CDR3 reads CASSIRQSGSTEAFF. The DNA sequence is TGTGCCAGTAGTATCAGGCAGTCCGGTAGCACTGAAGCTTTCTTT.